These 6 T cell receptor beta chains were all obtained from the same sample, sequenced in a study of blood T cells in healthy people across ages. Together with a sample-barcoded 5' primer, a J-beta primer mix was included in a second PCR lasting roughly 7 to 11 cycles. Each CDR3 protein gets one entry after TCRdb re-called the 5' RACE reads with MiXCR. The table includes 780,000 or so distinct CDR3 sequences, about 48% detected once. The sequenced sample was blood. The receptors derive from a man of 80 years or more in good health.

This clonotype was detected a few times. This chain links TRBV27 with TRBJ2-4, with 9 bases identical to TRBD1. With the DNA end fitting TRBJ2-7 better, the J assignment may be wrong. The CDR3 length is 14 residues. Germline V gene sequence: CDR1 MNHEY, CDR2 SMNVEV (reference sequence). CDR3 residues: CASSLTGGDYEQYF. CDR3 DNA sequence: TGTGCCAGCAGTCTGACAGGGGGGGACTACGAGCAGTACTTC.

This chain connects TRBV20-1 to TRBJ2-5, with unresolved D. The assigned J gene may be wrong: the sequence end matches TRBJ2-7 better. CDR1 and CDR2 (germline): DFQATT, SNEGSKA (reference sequence). The CDR3 is 12 amino acids. Here the CDR3 DNA reads TGCAGTGCTAGAGATGCTGGCTACGAGCAGTACTTC. The encoded protein is CSARDAGYEQYF.

The chain is built from TRBV10-3 and TRBJ1-1; TRBD1 is a possible D gene (6 bases). CDR3 length: 13 residues. Per the germline V gene, CDR1 is ENHRY and CDR2 is SYGVKD. Trimming took 2 bases from V and 8 from J, leaving 12 bases between them. In DNA form, the CDR3 reads TGTGCCATCAGTGAGACGGGGACATTAGAAGCTTTCTTT. Translated: CAISETGTLEAFF.

The chain has TRBV5-6 and TRBJ2-5, with TRBD2 identical over 7 bases. J lost 3 bases, V lost 3 bases, and 11 bases had no gene match. The CDR3 sequence is 16 residues long. CDR1 and CDR2 (germline): SGHDT, YYEEEE. The CDR3 loop is CASSSLAGVREETQYF. CDR3 nucleotides: TGTGCCAGCAGCTCCTTGGCGGGAGTGAGGGAAGAGACCCAGTACTTC.

This clonotype was recorded a few times. The V and J genes are TRBV6-2 or TRBV6-3 and TRBJ2-5; 9 nucleotides agree with TRBD1. The CDR3 runs 18 residues. V gave up 6 bases and J gave up 11 bases; unmatched junction bases: 25. Germline values: CDR1 MNHEY, CDR2 SVGEGT. CDR3 region: CASRLGGQGRFLYNEQYF. The CDR3 DNA is TGTGCCAGCAGATTGGGGGGACAGGGAAGATTTTTATACAATGAGCAGTACTTC.

This rearrangement joins TRBV5-1 to TRBJ2-3, with 11 bases lining up with TRBD2. From germline, CDR1 is SGHRS and CDR2 YFSETQ. V dropped 4 bases and J dropped 4; count of bases not matched to a gene: 5. CDR3 length: 15 amino acids. CDR3 residues: CASSALLAGADTQYF. CDR3 nucleotide sequence: TGCGCCAGCAGCGCATTACTAGCGGGAGCAGATACGCAGTATTTT.